Listed below are T cell receptor beta chains from one sample, sequenced in a study of immune evolution from preneoplasia to lung adenocarcinoma. Generated by immunoSEQ multiplex PCR, the TCRdb table keeps only in-frame clones and is missing some. The sample shows 9,000 or so clones, 90% of them seen only once. Sequencing was done on a sample of FFPE invasive lung adenocarcinoma tissue. The receptors shown here come from a person between 65 and 80 years old with invasive lung adenocarcinoma. Each CDR3 is given with its conserved first and last residue. A D gene is named only where the DNA matches it firmly. Clone size appears in some rows only: once, few, many, or a class for an expanded clone.

.	.	TRBV29-1	TRBJ2-7	TGCAGCGTTGTGGGATCCGGCTACGAGCAGTACTTC	CSVVGSGYEQYF
.	once	TRBV7-2	TRBJ1-2	TGTGCCAGCAGCTTAGTGCCCTGGGGCTATGGCTACACCTTC	CASSLVPWGYGYTF
.	.	TRBV5-1	TRBJ2-5	TGCGCCAGCAGCTTAGGACAGCAAGAGACCCAGTACTTC	CASSLGQQETQYF
.	.	TRBV2	TRBJ1-1	TGTGCCAGCAGCAAGATGAACACTGAAGCTTTCTTT	CASSKMNTEAFF
TRBD1	.	TRBV6-6	TRBJ1-4	TGTGCCAGCAGCCAAGGACAGGGGGGGGAAAAACTGTTTTTT	CASSQGQGGEKLFF
.	.	TRBV2	TRBJ2-3	TGTGCCAGCAGTGTCACAGATACGCAGTATTTT	CASSVTDTQYF
.	.	TRBV6-5	TRBJ1-2	TGTGCCAGCAGCAAATTCGGAGGAGGGTCTGGCTACACCTTC	CASSKFGGGSGYTF
TRBD1	.	TRBV5-6	TRBJ1-1	TGTGCCAGCAGCTCAGGGACAGGCGGTTATCACACTGAAGCTTTCTTT	CASSSGTGGYHTEAFF
.	.	TRBV28	TRBJ1-5	TGTGCCAGCAGTTCATGGCAGAGCAATCAGCCCCAGCATTTT	CASSSWQSNQPQHF
.	.	TRBV6-5	TRBJ1-5	TGTGCCAGCCACTCAAATCAGCCCCAGCATTTT	CASHSNQPQHF